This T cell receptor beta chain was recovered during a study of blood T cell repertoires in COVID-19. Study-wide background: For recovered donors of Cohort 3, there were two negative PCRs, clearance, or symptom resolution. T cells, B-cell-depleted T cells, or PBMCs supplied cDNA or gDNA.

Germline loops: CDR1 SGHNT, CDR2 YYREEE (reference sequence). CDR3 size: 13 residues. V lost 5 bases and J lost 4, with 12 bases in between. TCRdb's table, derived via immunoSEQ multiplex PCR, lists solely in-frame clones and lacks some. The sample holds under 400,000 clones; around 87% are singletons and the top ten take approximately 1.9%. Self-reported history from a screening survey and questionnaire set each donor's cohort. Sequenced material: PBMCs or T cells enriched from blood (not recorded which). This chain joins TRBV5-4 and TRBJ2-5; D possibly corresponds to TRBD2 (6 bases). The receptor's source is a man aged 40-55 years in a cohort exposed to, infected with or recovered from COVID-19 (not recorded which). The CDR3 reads CASSSGEGETQYF. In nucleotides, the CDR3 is TGTGCCAGCAGTTCGGGAGAGGGAGAGACCCAGTACTTC.